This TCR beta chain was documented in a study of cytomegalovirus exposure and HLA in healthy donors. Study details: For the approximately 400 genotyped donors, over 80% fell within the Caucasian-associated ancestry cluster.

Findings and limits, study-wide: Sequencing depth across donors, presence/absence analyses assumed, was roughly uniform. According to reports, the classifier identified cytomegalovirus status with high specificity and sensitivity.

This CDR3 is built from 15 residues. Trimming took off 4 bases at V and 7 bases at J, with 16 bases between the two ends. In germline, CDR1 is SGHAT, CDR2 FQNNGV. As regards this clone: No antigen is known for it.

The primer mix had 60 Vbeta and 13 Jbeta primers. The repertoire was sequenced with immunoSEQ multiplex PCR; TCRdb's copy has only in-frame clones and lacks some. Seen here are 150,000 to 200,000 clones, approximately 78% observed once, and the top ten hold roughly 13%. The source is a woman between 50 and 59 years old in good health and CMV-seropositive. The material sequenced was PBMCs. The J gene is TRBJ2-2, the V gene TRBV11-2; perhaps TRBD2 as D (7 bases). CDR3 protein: CASSSNRGARGELFF. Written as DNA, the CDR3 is TGTGCCAGCAGCTCTAACCGGGGGGCTCGCGGGGAGCTGTTTTTT.